One and the same sample provided the 32 T cell receptor beta chains below, sequenced in a study of STAT5B mutations in CD4+ large granular lymphocyte leukemia. The method was immunoSEQ multiplex PCR; TCRdb's version includes in-frame clones alone and lacks a portion of them. The data show more than 2,000 clones, 75% seen once. Sequencing was carried out using PBMCs. Receptor source: a woman between 65 and 79 years old with CD4+ T-cell large granular lymphocyte leukemia.

This rearrangement joins TRBV27 to TRBJ1-1; D uncertain. Germline loops: CDR1 MNHEY, CDR2 SMNVEV (reference sequence). Trimming removed 6 bases at V and 1 base at J, with 9 bases between. The CDR3 consists of 13 residues. CDR3 nucleotide sequence: TGTGCCAGCAGAGTAGGTGCGAACACTGAAGCTTTCTTT. Translation gives CASRVGANTEAFF.

The chain combines TRBV4-3 with TRBJ2-1; D uncertain. The CDR3 is 15 residues long. The germline V gene has CDR1 LGHNA and CDR2 YSLEER. V was cut by 5 bases and J by 0 bases, with 11 bases left in between. CDR3 protein: CASSSSTRSYNEQFF. CDR3 sequence (DNA): TGCGCCAGCAGCTCGAGCACTCGCTCCTACAATGAGCAGTTCTTC.

The rearrangement joins TRBV4-1 to TRBJ1-2; possible D gene TRBD1, 5 bases. Trimming shortened V by 2 bases and J by 2 bases, and 18 bases separated the two germline ends. Per germline, CDR1 MGHRA and CDR2 YSYEKL. This CDR3 has 17 amino acids. As DNA, the CDR3 is TGCGCCAGCAGCCAACAAGATTTGGCAGGGCCAAACTATGGCTACACCTTC. Residues: CASSQQDLAGPNYGYTF.

This clone was picked up a small number of times. The chain employs TRBV19 and TRBJ1-5; D gene unclear. This CDR3 is 13 amino acids long. V lost 3 bases and J lost 11, with 14 bases in between. Germline-derived CDR1 and CDR2 are LNHDA and SQIVND (reference sequence). The CDR3 here is CASSIGQSVAQHF. The CDR3 DNA reads TGTGCCAGTAGTATTGGGCAGTCAGTGGCCCAGCATTTT.

The genes are TRBV5-6 and TRBJ1-4, with D hard to call. The V and J ends lost 2 bases and 5 bases respectively, with 10 bases between them. The CDR3 is 14 amino acids. Germline V gene data show CDR1 as SGHDT and CDR2 as YYEEEE. The CDR3 loop is CASSFKQTNEKLFF. CDR3 DNA: TGTGCCAGCAGCTTTAAACAAACCAATGAAAAACTGTTTTTT. The entire variable domain, with the rest obtained from reference TRBV5-6 and TRBJ1-4, is as follows: DAGVTQSPTHLIKTRGQQVTLRCSPKSGHDTVSWYQQALGQGPQFIFQYYEEEERQRGNFPDRFSGHQFPNYSSELNVNALLLGDSALYLCASSFKQTNEKLFFGSGTQLSVL.

V usage is TRBV9 and J usage is TRBJ2-3; 7 nucleotides agree with TRBD2. Germline CDR1 and CDR2: SGDLS and YYNGEE. Trimming took 0 bases from V and 9 from J; bases not matched to a gene: 4. CDR3 length equals 13 residues. The CDR3 protein is CASSVDSGKTQYF. The CDR3 region has the DNA TGTGCCAGCAGCGTAGACAGCGGGAAAACGCAGTATTTT. The whole variable domain, filled in from reference TRBV9 and TRBJ2-3, reads DSGVTQTPKHLITATGQRVTLRCSPRSGDLSVYWYQQSLDQGLQFLIQYYNGEERAKGNILERFSAQQFPDLHSELNLSSLELGDSALYFCASSVDSGKTQYFGPGTRLTVL.

J is TRBJ2-2 and V is TRBV6-1; D perhaps matches TRBD1 (6 bases). The ends were cut back, 6 bases at V and 4 bases at J, with 9 bases in the middle. CDR1 is MNHNS and CDR2 is SASEGT in the germline V gene. The CDR3 loop spans 13 amino acids. Written as DNA, the CDR3 is TGTGCCAGCAGCTGGGACACCACCGGGGAGCTGTTTTTT. This gives the protein CASSWDTTGELFF.

This clone showed up just once. The chain has TRBV7-6 and TRBJ1-1; unclear D gene. V dropped 0 bases and J dropped 5 bases, with 13 bases sitting between them. The length of the CDR3 is 15 residues. Germline CDR1 reads SGHVS; CDR2 reads FNYEAQ. The CDR3 region has the DNA TGTGCCAGCAGCTTAGCGGAGGCAGAGGGAACTGAAGCTTTCTTT. Translation gives CASSLAEAEGTEAFF.

This rearrangement joins TRBV11-2 to TRBJ2-5; no clear D gene. Trimming cost V 1 base and J 5 bases, with 8 bases left between them. CDR1 is SGHAT and CDR2 is FQNNGV in the germline V gene. The CDR3 has 13 amino acids. For the CDR3, the DNA is TGTGCCAGCAGCTTAGGCACTGTGGAGACCCAGTACTTC. Encoded protein: CASSLGTVETQYF.

The rearrangement links TRBV10-3 to TRBJ2-1; the D call may be TRBD1 or TRBD2 (5 bases each). Germline V lookup: CDR1 ENHRY, CDR2 SYGVKD. V lost 10 bases and J 5 bases, leaving 21 bases between the germline ends. This CDR3 contains 15 residues. The CDR3 spells CATLNWDQGNNEQFF. CDR3 DNA: TGTGCCACGCTGAACTGGGACCAAGGAAACAATGAGCAGTTCTTC.

This clone was seen a handful of times. The chain carries TRBV9 and TRBJ2-3, with 9 nucleotides matching TRBD2. The CDR3 consists of 15 residues. Germline CDR1 is SGDLS and CDR2 is YYNGEE. V dropped 3 bases and J dropped 0; count of bases not matched to a gene: 2. CDR3: CASSASGTSTDTQYF. The CDR3 DNA follows: TGTGCCAGCAGCGCTAGCGGGACTAGCACAGATACGCAGTATTTT.

This clone turned up a few times. The genes are TRBV9 and TRBJ2-7, with TRBD1 identical over 8 bases. Germline V gene data show CDR1 as SGDLS and CDR2 as YYNGEE. V was pared by 2 bases and J by 5 bases, with 3 bases of the junction left unmatched. The CDR3 consists of 13 residues. The DNA for the CDR3 is TGTGCCAGCAGCGTGAACAGGGGGGACGAGCAGTACTTC. The encoded protein is CASSVNRGDEQYF.

The genes are TRBV11-2 and TRBJ2-2; perhaps TRBD2 as D (6 bases). V lost 0 bases to trimming and J lost 0 bases, with 11 bases between them. Germline V gene data show CDR1 as SGHAT and CDR2 as FQNNGV. This CDR3 has 17 amino acids. This CDR3 is CASSLDSWGANTGELFF. CDR3 bases: TGTGCCAGCAGCTTAGATAGTTGGGGGGCGAACACCGGGGAGCTGTTTTTT.

The DNA of the CDR3 is TGTGCCAGCAAGGTCGGCGGGGTTGCTGAAGCTTTCTTT. This encodes CASKVGGVAEAFF. V gene TRBV27 combines with J gene TRBJ1-1; D is uncertain. CDR3 size: 13 residues. V was clipped by 7 bases and J by 6 bases, with 15 bases between them. Germline assignment: CDR1 MNHEY and CDR2 SMNVEV (reference sequence).

This clone appeared a few times. The chain is built from TRBV7-8 and TRBJ1-2, with no clear D. Trimming left V 1 base short and J 3 bases short, with 6 bases between. The CDR3 sequence is 13 residues long. Per germline, CDR1 SGHVS and CDR2 FQNEAQ. CDR3 in amino acids: CASSLGADYGYTF. The CDR3 region has the DNA TGTGCCAGCAGCTTAGGGGCAGACTATGGCTACACCTTC.

The J gene is TRBJ2-3, the V gene TRBV9; TRBD2 aligns across 14 bases. The CDR3 has 14 amino acids. V was clipped by 7 bases and J by 5 bases; unmatched bases: 3. CDR1 is SGDLS, CDR2 YYNGEE, per germline. CDR3 nucleotide sequence: TGTGCCAGCGGGACTAGCGGGAGAGGAGATACGCAGTATTTT. This encodes CASGTSGRGDTQYF.

The gene calls are TRBV6-5 and TRBJ1-2, with 10 bases lining up with TRBD1. The V and J ends lost 5 bases and 7 bases, in that order; junction bases with no gene match: 10. The CDR3 sequence is 15 residues long. In germline, CDR1 is MNHEY, CDR2 SVGAGI. The CDR3 sequence: CASSALGTGAFGYTF. The CDR3 region has the DNA TGTGCCAGCAGTGCCTTAGGGACAGGGGCTTTTGGCTACACCTTC.

This clone was seen once. The J gene is TRBJ2-7, the V gene TRBV13; 9 bases match TRBD2. Germline V gene lookup returns CDR1 PRHDT and CDR2 FYEKMQ (reference sequence). The CDR3 has 16 residues. The V and J ends lost 5 bases and 3 bases, in that order; junction bases with no gene match: 11. In DNA, the CDR3 is TGTGCCAGCAGCCCCCCCCGGGATAGCGGGAGCTACGAGCAGTACTTC. It yields the protein CASSPPRDSGSYEQYF.

The rearrangement links TRBV7-2 to TRBJ1-2, with D unresolved. From germline, CDR1 is SGHTA and CDR2 FQGNSA. The CDR3 covers 13 residues. The V end lost 5 bases, the J end lost 4 bases, and 11 bases lay between the germline ends. The DNA of the CDR3 is TGTGCCAGCAGCACTTCAGGTCCCTATGGCTACACCTTC. It encodes CASSTSGPYGYTF. Full variable domain (rest looked up from reference TRBV7-2 and TRBJ1-2): GAGVSQSPSNKVTEKGKDVELRCDPISGHTALYWYRQSLGQGLEFLIYFQGNSAPDKSGLPSDRFSAERTGGSVSTLTIQRTQQEDSAVYLCASSTSGPYGYTFGSGTRLTVV.

The CDR3 DNA is TGTGCCAGCAGCTTAGGGAGGGGCCCCCACAATACGCAGTATTTT. Translating it yields CASSLGRGPHNTQYF. The chain combines TRBV11-2 with TRBJ2-3; D possibly corresponds to TRBD2 (6 bases). This CDR3 is 15 amino acids long. The germline V gene has CDR1 SGHAT and CDR2 FQNNGV. V was shortened by 1 base and J by 7 bases, with 15 bases between the two germline ends.

The chain employs TRBV19 and TRBJ2-1; 8 bases align to TRBD1. The CDR3 sequence is 15 residues long. The germline V gene encodes CDR1 LNHDA and CDR2 SQIVND (reference sequence). After removal of 4 bases from V and 5 bases from J, the junction contained 7 bases not matched to a gene. CDR3 nucleotides: TGTGCCAGTAGTAGGGGTCAGGGGGCGGACAATGAGCAGTTCTTC. As protein: CASSRGQGADNEQFF.

J is TRBJ2-7 and V is TRBV5-1; 7 bases fit TRBD1. The V segment lost 2 bases and the J segment 3 bases; nucleotides outside the gene matches: 11. Germline loops: CDR1 SGHRS, CDR2 YFSETQ. This CDR3 has 16 residues. The CDR3: CASSLFQRGQNYEQYF. The CDR3 DNA reads as TGCGCCAGCAGCTTATTCCAAAGGGGGCAGAACTACGAGCAGTACTTC.

This chain joins TRBV25-1 and TRBJ1-2; 9 bases are shared with TRBD1. The V and J ends lost 5 bases and 4 bases, in that order; junction bases with no gene match: 2. The CDR3 totals 13 residues. Per germline, CDR1 MGHDK and CDR2 SYGVNS. CDR3 protein: CASSLDRGYGYTF. The CDR3 DNA follows: TGTGCCAGCAGTTTGGACAGGGGCTATGGCTACACCTTC.

This clone was detected only a few times. V usage is TRBV7-2 and J usage is TRBJ2-7; 11 positions match TRBD2. V gave up 5 bases and J gave up 4 bases; unmatched junction bases: 7. The germline V gene encodes CDR1 SGHTA and CDR2 FQGNSA. The CDR3 has 15 amino acids. In DNA, the CDR3 is TGTGCCAGCAGCGGAGATGCTAGCGGGGGGTACGAGCAGTACTTC. Translated: CASSGDASGGYEQYF.

V is TRBV15 and J is TRBJ2-1; 10 bases map to TRBD2. The CDR3 spans 14 residues. Germline CDR1 and CDR2: LNHNV and YYDKDF (reference sequence). V lost 6 bases and J lost 5; bases outside the gene matches: 4. Here the CDR3 reads CATRAGGFDNEQFF. The CDR3 nucleotides read TGTGCCACCAGAGCGGGAGGGTTTGACAATGAGCAGTTCTTC.

This clone was seen a few times. The J gene is TRBJ1-5, the V gene TRBV4-1; D unresolved. V was pared by 5 bases and J by 1 base, with 6 bases between. Germline CDR1 is MGHRA and CDR2 is YSYEKL. The CDR3 runs to 13 residues. The CDR3 spells CASSLESNQPQHF. The CDR3 nucleotides read TGCGCCAGCAGCTTAGAGAGCAATCAGCCCCAGCATTTT.

This clone was seen just once. The chain recombines TRBV5-1 with TRBJ2-5; 11 bases match TRBD2. This CDR3 is 16 amino acids long. J was trimmed by 0 bases and V by 4 bases; bases with no gene match: 5. Looked up from germline, CDR1 is SGHRS and CDR2 is YFSETQ. CDR3 in amino acids: CASSPGTSGYQETQYF. The CDR3 DNA sequence: TGCGCCAGCAGCCCCGGGACTAGCGGCTACCAAGAGACCCAGTACTTC.

This clone was recorded a few times. The rearrangement uses TRBV4-2 and TRBJ1-6, with D hard to call. Germline V CDR1 and CDR2: LGHNA, YNFKEQ. V shed 4 bases and J shed 4 bases, with 8 bases lying between them. This CDR3 spans 14 amino acids. CDR3 coding DNA: TGTGCCAGCAGCCCGGCTAATTATAATTCACCCCTCCACTTT. Its protein is CASSPANYNSPLHF.

The V and J genes are TRBV18 and TRBJ2-7; D not resolved. This CDR3 has 12 amino acids. V was cut by 4 bases and J by 7 bases, with 11 bases left in between. Germline V gene lookup returns CDR1 KGHSH and CDR2 LQKENI. CDR3 amino acids: CASSQDFGEQYF. Here the CDR3 DNA reads TGTGCCAGCTCACAAGATTTTGGGGAGCAGTACTTC.

The CDR3 here is CASSPGTGGNTGELFF. DNA for the CDR3: TGTGCCAGTAGTCCTGGGACAGGGGGGAACACCGGGGAGCTGTTTTTT. The rearrangement links TRBV19 to TRBJ2-2; TRBD1 matches at 11 bases. Germline CDR1 and CDR2: LNHDA and SQIVND (reference sequence). V lost 5 bases to trimming and J lost 1 base; unmatched junction nucleotides: 3. This CDR3 has 16 amino acids.

The chain combines TRBV5-4 with TRBJ2-7; 9 nucleotides align to TRBD2. The length of the CDR3 is 14 residues. Germline-derived CDR1 and CDR2 are SGHNT and YYREEE (reference sequence). The V segment lost 4 bases and the J segment 5 bases; nucleotides outside the gene matches: 7. The CDR3 DNA reads as TGTGCCAGCAGCATCGAGTTAGCGGGAGACGAGCAGTACTTC. Amino acid sequence: CASSIELAGDEQYF. Complete variable domain (other parts from reference TRBV5-4 and TRBJ2-7): ETGVTQSPTHLIKTRGQQVTLRCSSQSGHNTVSWYQQALGQGPQFIFQYYREEENGRGNFPPRFSGLQFPNYSSELNVNALELDDSALYLCASSIELAGDEQYFGPGTRLTVT.

The V and J genes are TRBV6-6 and TRBJ2-3; D might be TRBD2 (6 bases). Germline CDR1 is MNHNY and CDR2 is SVGAGI (reference sequence). This CDR3 comprises 15 residues. Trimming removed 6 bases at V and 1 base at J, with 14 bases between. The CDR3 coding sequence is TGTGCCAGCAGCCGCTCGGGGGAGGGCACAGATACGCAGTATTTT. Translating it yields CASSRSGEGTDTQYF.